This TCR beta chain was sequenced for a study of regulatory T cells. Notes on the study in general: In patients, unique TRB V-J pairs were restricted and V/J usage skewed, especially in Tregs. In CD3G-deficient patients, conventional CD4+ T cells were enriched for hydrophobic CDR3 residues at positions 6 and 7.

Amplification used 52 TRBV primers and 13 TRBJ primers. Generated by immunoSEQ multiplex PCR, the TCRdb table keeps only in-frame clones and is missing some. This table holds around 17,000 clones, 75% to 85% found once. In regard to this clone: Its antigen is not known.

A couple of CD3G-deficient patients had more severe autoimmunity; all had some. Patients aged 2 to 39 years had fewer naive T cells. CD4+ T cells were divided by sorting: CD25-high CD127-low Tregs, CD25-low CD127-high conventional cells. The receptor's source is a person aged 30 to 40 with CD3G deficiency. Sequencing used conventional CD4+ T cells sorted from blood.

CDR3 residues: CAPEGATYEQYF. DNA for the CDR3: TGTGCCCCGGAGGGGGCAACCTACGAGCAGTACTTC. V gene TRBV19 combines with J gene TRBJ2-7; perhaps TRBD1 as D (7 bases). From germline, CDR1 is LNHDA and CDR2 SQIVND (reference sequence). CDR3 length: 12 amino acids. Trimming stripped 11 bases from V and 2 bases from J, with 13 bases between.